The 27 T cell receptor beta chains listed next were all sequenced from one sample in a study of neurological immune-mediated disorders. TCRdb ran MiXCR on the 5' RACE reads and lists one entry per CDR3 protein. The data contain about 39,000 distinct CDR3 sequences, 6% to 7.5% of them singletons. Sequencing was done on a sample of CD4+ T cells from blood. These TCRs come from a man between 50 and 59 years old in good health.

This clonotype was counted many times. The chain employs TRBV7-9 and TRBJ2-3; D is possibly TRBD2 (6 bases). Germline values: CDR1 SEHNR, CDR2 FQNEAQ (reference sequence). The CDR3 runs to 14 residues. V was clipped by 8 bases and J by 3 bases, with 15 bases between them. The CDR3 reads CASCSGVTTDTQYF. CDR3 sequence (DNA): TGTGCCAGCTGCTCGGGAGTTACGACAGATACGCAGTATTTT.

This clonotype was counted many times. The chain is built from TRBV20-1 and TRBJ2-5, with D maybe TRBD2 (7 bases). The V gene lost 0 bases and the J gene lost 5 bases, with 16 bases spanning the gap. Germline V gene lookup returns CDR1 DFQATT and CDR2 SNEGSKA (reference sequence). This CDR3 has 15 residues. The CDR3 DNA reads as TGCAGTGCTAGAGATGGTGCGGGGGCGCGGGAGACCCAGTACTTC. Translating gives CSARDGAGARETQYF.

At least ten counts were recorded for this clonotype. This chain connects TRBV5-1 to TRBJ2-5; 13 bases align to TRBD2. Trimming removed 8 bases from V and 0 bases from J; junction bases left unmatched: 13. The CDR3 covers 18 residues. Germline CDR1 and CDR2: SGHRS and YFSETQ. The CDR3 is CASLGTSGNSGYQETQYF. In DNA, the CDR3 is TGCGCCAGTCTCGGGACTAGCGGGAACTCAGGGTACCAAGAGACCCAGTACTTC.

At least ten counts were recorded for this clonotype. V usage is TRBV20-1 and J usage is TRBJ1-4; a possible D gene is TRBD1 (5 bases). The CDR3 is 18 residues long. Germline values: CDR1 DFQATT, CDR2 SNEGSKA (reference sequence). V lost 2 bases and J lost 0, with 19 bases in between. CDR3 nucleotide sequence: TGCAGTGCTAGATTGGCAGGGCGGATTCGGGCAACTAATGAAAAACTGTTTTTT. This sequence encodes CSARLAGRIRATNEKLFF.

This clonotype was found many times. The J gene is TRBJ2-7, the V gene TRBV10-3; D ambiguous. The CDR3 runs 13 residues. Germline V gene sequence: CDR1 ENHRY, CDR2 SYGVKD. V was trimmed by 0 bases and J by 4 bases, leaving 7 bases between them. As DNA, the CDR3 is TGTGCCATCAGTGAGTCTCGGGTGTACGAGCAGTACTTC. The encoded protein is CAISESRVYEQYF.

This clonotype was recorded at least ten times. The rearrangement joins TRBV6-5 to TRBJ1-2, with unresolved D. This CDR3 has 13 residues. The V gene lost 10 bases and the J gene lost 2 bases, with 14 bases spanning the gap. From germline, CDR1 is MNHEY and CDR2 SVGAGI. As DNA, the CDR3 is TGTGCCACCCATGACCCGGTGAACTATGGCTACACCTTC. This gives the protein CATHDPVNYGYTF.

This clonotype was found a few times. The V call is TRBV4-1, the J call TRBJ2-1; 8 bases align to TRBD2. The CDR3 runs 17 residues. The V segment lost 2 bases and the J segment 5 bases; nucleotides outside the gene matches: 11. The V gene's germline CDR1 is MGHRA and CDR2 YSYEKL. The CDR3 region is CASSQTSGSLFNNEQFF. The CDR3, as DNA: TGCGCCAGCAGCCAAACCAGCGGGAGTCTTTTTAACAATGAGCAGTTCTTC.

This clonotype has at least ten counts. The chain has TRBV20-1 and TRBJ2-7; 9 nucleotides agree with TRBD2. After removal of 1 base from V and 3 bases from J, the junction contained 10 bases not matched to a gene. The germline gives CDR1 DFQATT, CDR2 SNEGSKA (reference sequence). The CDR3 loop spans 16 amino acids. The CDR3 region has the DNA TGCAGTGCTAGAGTTGCGCGGGAGGGCCTTGGCTACGAGCAGTACTTC. Its protein is CSARVAREGLGYEQYF.

This clonotype was counted at least ten times. The chain joins TRBV9 to TRBJ2-2; D unresolved. With 0 bases removed from V and 1 base from J, the gap between germline ends came to 7 bases. The CDR3 has 15 residues. Germline V gene data show CDR1 as SGDLS and CDR2 as YYNGEE. This chain's CDR3 is CASSVEVQNTGELFF. The CDR3 DNA reads TGTGCCAGCAGCGTAGAGGTTCAGAACACCGGGGAGCTGTTTTTT.

The table lists this clonotype with many counts. The chain links TRBV20-1 to TRBJ2-7; 7 bases are a match to TRBD2. V trimming: 6 bases; J trimming: 2 bases; junction bases outside the gene matches: 10. The germline V gene has CDR1 DFQATT and CDR2 SNEGSKA (reference sequence). This CDR3 has 14 residues. This CDR3 is CSASKGGVPYEQYF. In nucleotides, the CDR3 is TGCAGTGCATCAAAGGGAGGGGTCCCCTACGAGCAGTACTTC.

This clonotype has ten or more counts. The rearrangement uses TRBV12-3 or TRBV12-4 and TRBJ2-2; 8 bases agree with TRBD1. V gave up 6 bases and J gave up 4 bases; unmatched junction bases: 4. This CDR3 comprises 14 residues. CDR3: CASRGQAGTGELFF. The CDR3 nucleotides are TGTGCCAGCAGGGGACAGGCGGGCACCGGGGAGCTGTTTTTT.

The gene calls are TRBV28 and TRBJ2-7, with D possibly being TRBD1 (7 bases). The germline V gene encodes CDR1 MDHEN and CDR2 SYDVKM. The CDR3 has 17 amino acids. V was trimmed by 10 bases and J by 2 bases, leaving 27 bases between them. The CDR3, as DNA: TGTGCCACCCTTCCTGCAGGAGGGGGCCATTCTCCCTACGAGCAGTACTTC. This encodes CATLPAGGGHSPYEQYF.

This clonotype was picked up many times. The chain has TRBV7-2 and TRBJ2-1; D is undetermined. The CDR3 extends over 14 amino acids. Trimming took off 4 bases at V and 0 bases at J, with 7 bases between the two ends. The V gene's germline CDR1 is SGHTA and CDR2 FQGNSA. CDR3 in amino acids: CASSSWGSYNEQFF. Written as DNA, the CDR3 is TGTGCCAGCAGCTCCTGGGGCTCCTACAATGAGCAGTTCTTC. The full variable domain, rest sourced from reference TRBV7-2 and TRBJ2-1, is GAGVSQSPSNKVTEKGKDVELRCDPISGHTALYWYRQSLGQGLEFLIYFQGNSAPDKSGLPSDRFSAERTGGSVSTLTIQRTQQEDSAVYLCASSSWGSYNEQFFGPGTRLTVL.

The chain carries TRBV5-4 and TRBJ2-5; maybe TRBD1 (6 bases). V lost 3 bases and J 3 bases, leaving 18 bases between the germline ends. The V gene's germline CDR1 is SGHNT and CDR2 YYREEE (reference sequence). The CDR3 loop spans 16 amino acids. DNA for the CDR3: TGTGCCAGCAGCTCAGCGATGGACAGAGCCAAAGAGACCCAGTACTTC. It is translated as CASSSAMDRAKETQYF. The entire variable domain, with the rest obtained from reference TRBV5-4 and TRBJ2-5, is as follows: ETGVTQSPTHLIKTRGQQVTLRCSSQSGHNTVSWYQQALGQGPQFIFQYYREEENGRGNFPPRFSGLQFPNYSSELNVNALELDDSALYLCASSSAMDRAKETQYFGPGTRLLVL.

This clonotype occurred many times. The gene calls are TRBV10-3 and TRBJ2-2; perhaps TRBD2 as D (6 bases). The V gene lost 4 bases and the J gene lost 3 bases, with 12 bases spanning the gap. Germline CDR1 ENHRY, CDR2 SYGVKD. The CDR3 consists of 15 residues. CDR3 amino acids: CAISVTGDYTGELFF. The CDR3 coding sequence is TGTGCCATCAGTGTTACGGGGGACTACACCGGGGAGCTGTTTTTT.

A note on this clonotype: At one boundary the junction diverges from the germline segment, which might be a read error. The V and J genes are TRBV28 and TRBJ2-1; 14 bases align to TRBD2. CDR1 and CDR2 (germline): MDHEN, SYDVKM. The CDR3 length is 13 residues. The CDR3 spells CSSKGLAGGKQFF. CDR3 coding DNA: TGTTCCAGCAAAGGACTAGCGGGAGGTAAGCAGTTCTTC.

This clonotype was seen a handful of times. This chain connects TRBV7-2 to TRBJ1-1, with D perhaps matching TRBD1 (5 bases). Trimming removed 6 bases from V and 9 bases from J, with 14 bases in between. The CDR3 has 12 residues. Germline values: CDR1 SGHTA, CDR2 FQGNSA. DNA for the CDR3: TGTGCCAGCAGTGAACGTGGGACCCAAGCTTTCTTT. As protein: CASSERGTQAFF.

J is TRBJ2-1 and V is TRBV20-1; D call uncertain. V lost 6 bases to trimming and J lost 0 bases, with 12 bases between them. CDR1 is DFQATT and CDR2 is SNEGSKA in the germline V gene (reference sequence). The length of the CDR3 is 14 residues. CDR3 region: CSAHPPSSYNEQFF. DNA for the CDR3: TGCAGTGCCCACCCCCCGAGCTCCTACAATGAGCAGTTCTTC.

This clonotype was seen ten or more times. This rearrangement joins TRBV6-5 to TRBJ2-1, with a weak D call TRBD1 (5 bases). Trimming took off 4 bases at V and 1 base at J, with 11 bases between the two ends. There are 15 residues in the CDR3. Germline CDR1 reads MNHEY; CDR2 reads SVGAGI. CDR3 protein: CASSSPTASYNEQFF. As DNA, the CDR3 is TGTGCCAGCAGTTCTCCGACAGCATCCTACAATGAGCAGTTCTTC.

This clonotype has just a few counts. The gene calls are TRBV7-2 and TRBJ2-3; D call uncertain. The V end was cut by 5 bases, the J end by 4 bases, with 4 bases between. CDR1 is SGHTA and CDR2 is FQGNSA in the germline V gene. The CDR3 runs 11 residues. CDR3 sequence: CASSTSDTQYF. The DNA for the CDR3 is TGTGCCAGCAGCACGTCAGATACGCAGTATTTT.

This clonotype came up a few times. The chain joins TRBV4-3 to TRBJ1-6; D not certain. The V gene lost 0 bases and the J gene lost 7 bases, with 7 bases spanning the gap. This CDR3 is 14 amino acids long. CDR1 is LGHNA, CDR2 YSLEER, per germline. In DNA, the CDR3 is TGCGCCAGCAGCCAAGAGGCTACAAATTCACCCCTCCACTTT. It specifies CASSQEATNSPLHF.

This clonotype has a count of ten or more. The gene calls are TRBV7-8 and TRBJ2-2; D is undetermined. The germline V and J ends were trimmed by 1 base and 0 bases, with 9 bases remaining between them. CDR3 size: 16 residues. The germline V gene encodes CDR1 SGHVS and CDR2 FQNEAQ. CDR3: CASSLVRRTNTGELFF. The CDR3 DNA reads TGTGCCAGCAGCTTAGTGCGTCGGACGAACACCGGGGAGCTGTTTTTT.

There are many counts of this clonotype. This chain joins TRBV6-2 or TRBV6-3 and TRBJ2-1; 11 bases line up with TRBD2. The V and J ends lost 5 bases and 0 bases, in that order; junction bases with no gene match: 9. The CDR3 covers 18 residues. The germline gives CDR1 MNHEY, CDR2 SVGEGT. The CDR3 sequence: CASSPTRTSGPSYNEQFF. The DNA for the CDR3 is TGTGCCAGCAGTCCCACGCGGACTAGCGGGCCCTCCTACAATGAGCAGTTCTTC.

This clonotype was seen repeatedly, ten times or more. This sequence joins TRBV6-6 and TRBJ1-5; D gene unclear. Germline CDR1 and CDR2: MNHNY and SVGAGI (reference sequence). Trimming took 1 base from V and 0 from J, leaving 4 bases between them. This CDR3 has 14 amino acids. The CDR3 nucleotides are TGTGCCAGCAGTTACTTGGCTAGCAATCAGCCCCAGCATTTT. This sequence encodes CASSYLASNQPQHF.

Sample share makes this clonotype medium-sized. The chain couples TRBV5-1 to TRBJ2-1, with a tentative D call TRBD1 (8 bases). The V end lost 4 bases, the J end lost 7 bases, and 15 bases lay between the germline ends. The germline V gene encodes CDR1 SGHRS and CDR2 YFSETQ. This CDR3 is built from 14 residues. CDR3 amino acids: CASSLGQGGNEQFF. Written as DNA, the CDR3 is TGCGCCAGCAGCCTTGGACAGGGAGGGAATGAGCAGTTCTTC.

This clonotype was picked up many times. The chain is built from TRBV20-1 and TRBJ1-5; D perhaps matches TRBD1 (6 bases). Germline V gives CDR1 DFQATT, CDR2 SNEGSKA (reference sequence). The V and J ends lost 4 bases and 2 bases respectively, with 12 bases between them. The length of the CDR3 is 14 residues. Written as DNA, the CDR3 is TGCAGTGCTACACAGGGAGGTGGCAATCAGCCCCAGCATTTT. It yields the protein CSATQGGGNQPQHF.

There are many counts of this clonotype. The V and J genes are TRBV9 and TRBJ2-2; no definite D call. Germline V gene sequence: CDR1 SGDLS, CDR2 YYNGEE. The CDR3 spans 16 residues. V lost 0 bases, J lost 4 bases, and 13 bases lay in between. The CDR3 nucleotides are TGTGCCAGCAGCGTAGGCGGAGCTCGACGCACCGGGGAGCTGTTTTTT. Translation: CASSVGGARRTGELFF. The whole variable domain, remainder taken from reference TRBV9 and TRBJ2-2, is DSGVTQTPKHLITATGQRVTLRCSPRSGDLSVYWYQQSLDQGLQFLIQYYNGEERAKGNILERFSAQQFPDLHSELNLSSLELGDSALYFCASSVGGARRTGELFFGEGSRLTVL.